One sample yielded the 2 T cell receptor beta chains listed below, sequenced in a study of CD8+CD57+ T cells in acquired aplastic anemia. All sequencing subjects had displayed CD8+CD57+ cell expansion on flow cytometry. Genomic DNA served as template for TCR beta VDJ and CDR3 profiling. From the reads, TCRdb called clonotypes with MiXCR, one entry per CDR3 protein. This sample has under 200,000 distinct CDR3 sequences, with more than 45% found just once. Sequences were obtained from sorted CD4+, CD8+, or CD8+CD57+ T cells (not recorded which) from PBMCs. The origin of the receptors is a human donor with aplastic anemia.

This clonotype was detected once. The rearrangement links TRBV29-1 to TRBJ2-7, with 7 bases aligning to TRBD1. The length of the CDR3 is 13 residues. Germline loops: CDR1 SQVTM, CDR2 ANQGSEA. Trimming at V came to 4 bases and at J to 0 bases, leaving 3 bases not matched to a gene. The CDR3 sequence is CSVGRDSSYEQYF. As DNA, the CDR3 is TGCAGCGTTGGCAGGGACAGCTCCTACGAGCAGTACTTC.

This clonotype was observed at least ten times. The V call is TRBV7-6, the J call TRBJ2-1; 9 nucleotides agree with TRBD2. Germline V lookup: CDR1 SGHVS, CDR2 FNYEAQ. The CDR3 covers 17 residues. After removal of 0 bases from V and 5 bases from J, the junction contained 8 bases not matched to a gene. The CDR3 here is CASSLAPPSGTDNEQFF. CDR3 nucleotides: TGTGCCAGCAGCTTAGCTCCCCCTAGCGGGACGGACAATGAGCAGTTCTTC.